These 32 T cell receptor beta chains were all obtained from the same sample, sequenced in a study of blood T cell repertoires in COVID-19. The assay was immunoSEQ multiplex PCR, and TCRdb's table has in-frame clones only and misses some. Of 300,000 to 350,000 clones in the sample, around 90% were seen once. Material: PBMCs or T cells enriched from blood (not recorded which). Receptors originate from a young woman who had recovered from COVID-19.

The chain recombines TRBV7-2 with TRBJ2-2; D ambiguous. The germline gives CDR1 SGHTA, CDR2 FQGNSA. V shed 5 bases and J shed 5 bases, with 15 bases lying between them. The CDR3 contains 15 residues. The CDR3 protein is CASSRLTQTTGELFF. The DNA of the CDR3 is TGTGCCAGCAGCCGCTTAACACAGACAACCGGGGAGCTGTTTTTT.

In DNA, the CDR3 is TGTGCCTGGATTAACCTCCGAGATTGGACAGGGAGCTCCTACGAGCAGTACTTC. Translating it yields CAWINLRDWTGSSYEQYF. The rearrangement joins TRBV30 to TRBJ2-7; 8 nucleotides agree with TRBD1. V shed 4 bases and J 0 bases; nucleotides not matched to a gene: 17. Germline V gives CDR1 GTSNPN, CDR2 SVGIG (reference sequence). The length of the CDR3 is 18 residues.

The table lists this clone with a count of one. V usage is TRBV5-6 and J usage is TRBJ2-3, with 7 bases fitting TRBD1. This CDR3 comprises 13 residues. CDR1 SGHDT and CDR2 YYEEEE come from the germline V gene. The V gene end was trimmed by 1 base and the J gene end by 4 bases; junction bases not matched to a gene: 0. The CDR3 region is CASSLQGADTQYF. The CDR3 DNA sequence: TGTGCCAGCAGCTTGCAGGGGGCAGATACGCAGTATTTT.

The genes are TRBV18 and TRBJ1-4; TRBD1 agrees at 7 bases. Trimming removed 3 bases from V and 4 bases from J; junction bases left unmatched: 8. Germline CDR1 and CDR2: KGHSH and LQKENI. The CDR3 is 16 residues long. CDR3 coding DNA: TGTGCCAGCTCACCCCAGCAGACAGGGCATAATGAAAAACTGTTTTTT. This encodes CASSPQQTGHNEKLFF. Combining the CDR3 with reference TRBV18 and TRBJ1-4 gives the whole variable domain NAGVMQNPRHLVRRRGQEARLRCSPMKGHSHVYWYRQLPEEGLKFMVYLQKENIIDESGMPKERFSAEFPKEGPSILRIQQVVRGDSAAYFCASSPQQTGHNEKLFFGSGTQLSVL.

The J gene is TRBJ2-7, the V gene TRBV9; possible D gene TRBD2, 6 bases. Germline CDR1 SGDLS, CDR2 YYNGEE. Trimming stripped 3 bases from V and 5 bases from J, with 15 bases between. This CDR3 has 14 residues. CDR3 region: CASSARGTADEQYF. The CDR3 nucleotides read TGTGCCAGCAGCGCCCGCGGGACGGCCGACGAGCAGTACTTC. Full variable domain (remainder filled in from reference TRBV9 and TRBJ2-7): DSGVTQTPKHLITATGQRVTLRCSPRSGDLSVYWYQQSLDQGLQFLIQYYNGEERAKGNILERFSAQQFPDLHSELNLSSLELGDSALYFCASSARGTADEQYFGPGTRLTVT.

The chain is built from TRBV13 and TRBJ2-2, with 10 bases identical to TRBD1. Germline V gives CDR1 PRHDT, CDR2 FYEKMQ (reference sequence). Trimming took 7 bases from V and 2 from J; bases not matched to a gene: 13. The length of the CDR3 is 18 residues. CDR3 loop: CASTSDRGVLPNTGELFF. The CDR3 DNA reads TGTGCCAGCACCTCGGACAGGGGGGTCCTCCCAAACACCGGGGAGCTGTTTTTT.

The genes are TRBV10-2 and TRBJ2-3; the match to TRBD2 covers 8 bases. The germline V gene encodes CDR1 WSHSY and CDR2 SAAADI. The CDR3 consists of 16 residues. V dropped 2 bases and J dropped 2; count of bases not matched to a gene: 6. CDR3 loop: CASSEKGGGHTDTQYF. CDR3 nucleotides: TGCGCCAGCAGTGAGAAGGGCGGGGGGCACACAGATACGCAGTATTTT.

The chain joins TRBV4-3 to TRBJ1-1; 8 bases align to TRBD1. Trimming at V came to 1 base and at J to 11 bases, leaving 6 bases not matched to a gene. This CDR3 is built from 13 residues. CDR1 is LGHNA, CDR2 YSLEER, per germline. CDR3 sequence: CASSQGTGLYAFF. In DNA, the CDR3 is TGCGCCAGCAGCCAAGGGACAGGGCTTTATGCTTTCTTT.

This sequence joins TRBV30 and TRBJ1-1; TRBD1 is a possible D gene (5 bases). V was shortened by 7 bases and J by 2 bases, with 17 bases between the two germline ends. The length of the CDR3 is 14 residues. Germline V CDR1 and CDR2: GTSNPN, SVGIG (reference sequence). The CDR3 DNA follows: TGTGCCTCTCATAACGGCAGGGAAAACACTGAAGCTTTCTTT. Translating gives CASHNGRENTEAFF.

This chain uses TRBV9 with TRBJ2-1; TRBD1 might be the D (6 bases). This CDR3 spans 16 amino acids. Trimming left V 3 bases short and J 0 bases short, with 13 bases between. In germline, CDR1 is SGDLS, CDR2 YYNGEE. CDR3 in amino acids: CASSEQGSSSYNEQFF. DNA of the CDR3: TGTGCCAGCAGCGAACAGGGTTCGAGCTCCTACAATGAGCAGTTCTTC.

The gene calls are TRBV28 and TRBJ1-2; D may be TRBD1 (5 bases). The V end was cut by 5 bases, the J end by 8 bases, with 9 bases between. Germline V gene data show CDR1 as MDHEN and CDR2 as SYDVKM. The CDR3 is made up of 11 amino acids. The CDR3 sequence: CASSQGRGYTF. The CDR3 DNA reads as TGTGCCAGCAGTCAGGGCCGGGGCTACACCTTC.

The chain is built from TRBV7-9 and TRBJ1-2; TRBD1 matches at 8 bases. CDR1 is SEHNR and CDR2 is FQNEAQ in the germline V gene (reference sequence). Trimming cost V 5 bases and J 6 bases; bases outside gene matches: 11. The CDR3 contains 15 residues. The CDR3 loop reads CASSSSDRGLDGYTF. The CDR3 nucleotides read TGTGCCAGCAGCAGCAGCGACAGGGGTTTGGATGGCTACACCTTC.

This chain joins TRBV10-3 and TRBJ2-2; TRBD1 agrees at 8 bases. The CDR3 runs to 13 residues. Germline V gene data show CDR1 as ENHRY and CDR2 as SYGVKD. Unmatched junction bases numbered 6, after V lost 10 bases and J lost 5 bases. The chain's CDR3 is CATGQGGTGELFF. The CDR3 DNA follows: TGTGCCACCGGACAGGGAGGAACCGGGGAGCTGTTTTTT.

The CDR3 nucleotides are TGTGCCAGCAGCTTAGTGCGGCAGGGAAGAAACACCATATATTTT. It yields the protein CASSLVRQGRNTIYF. The V gene is TRBV11-2, the J gene TRBJ1-3; D is perhaps TRBD1 (5 bases). Trimming cost V 1 base and J 5 bases, with 12 bases left between them. Germline assignment: CDR1 SGHAT and CDR2 FQNNGV. The CDR3 has 15 residues. Using reference TRBV11-2 and TRBJ1-3 for the parts outside the CDR3, the full variable domain is EAGVAQSPRYKIIEKRQSVAFWCNPISGHATLYWYQQILGQGPKLLIQFQNNGVVDDSQLPKDRFSAERLKGVDSTLKIQPAKLEDSAVYLCASSLVRQGRNTIYFGEGSWLTVV.

V gene TRBV23-1 combines with J gene TRBJ2-1; 10 positions agree with TRBD2. TRBV23-1 has ORF status, its function being uncertain. The CDR3 has 15 residues. With V trimmed by 7 bases and J by 2 bases, 5 bases remained unmatched. In DNA, the CDR3 is TGCGCCAGCAAACAGCGGGGGGGACCCTACAATGAGCAGTTCTTC. It specifies CASKQRGGPYNEQFF.

This chain uses TRBV7-9 with TRBJ1-1; D is unclear. CDR3 length equals 11 residues. The V end was cut by 1 base, the J end by 11 bases, with 8 bases between. Per germline, CDR1 SEHNR and CDR2 FQNEAQ (reference sequence). The CDR3 DNA sequence: TGTGCCAGCAGCTTAGTATCGGGGGCTTTCTTT. It is translated as CASSLVSGAFF.

The chain uses TRBV7-9 and TRBJ2-5; 7 nucleotides agree with TRBD2. The germline V gene has CDR1 SEHNR and CDR2 FQNEAQ (reference sequence). V trimming: 2 bases; J trimming: 4 bases; junction bases outside the gene matches: 4. The CDR3 contains 14 residues. The DNA for the CDR3 is TGTGCCAGCAGCTTAAGTATAGCGGGAGAGACCCAGTACTTC. Protein: CASSLSIAGETQYF.

In DNA form, the CDR3 reads TGTGCCATAAGTCCGGGAAGCACAGATACGCAGTATTTT. Protein sequence: CAISPGSTDTQYF. This rearrangement joins TRBV28 to TRBJ2-3; perhaps TRBD2 as D (5 bases). The V gene lost 10 bases and the J gene lost 0 bases, with 11 bases spanning the gap. CDR3 size: 13 residues. Germline loops: CDR1 MDHEN, CDR2 SYDVKM.

The chain recombines TRBV27 with TRBJ2-1; D possibly corresponds to TRBD1 (6 bases). The CDR3 covers 16 residues. V lost 3 bases, J lost 9 bases, and 21 bases lay in between. Germline loops: CDR1 MNHEY, CDR2 SMNVEV (reference sequence). This CDR3 reads CASSFDDQGIQGEQFF. CDR3 bases: TGTGCCAGCAGTTTCGATGACCAGGGGATCCAGGGTGAGCAGTTCTTC.

This rearrangement joins TRBV19 to TRBJ2-7; D is perhaps TRBD1 (5 bases). V dropped 7 bases and J dropped 3 bases, with 16 bases sitting between them. CDR3 length: 14 residues. CDR1 LNHDA and CDR2 SQIVND come from the germline V gene (reference sequence). The CDR3 nucleotides are TGTGCCAGTACCGAAGACCCAGGGAACTACGAGCAGTACTTC. Translation: CASTEDPGNYEQYF.

V and J are TRBV19 and TRBJ2-7; 7 nucleotides match TRBD2. The junction had 7 bases not matched to a gene; V was cut back by 1 base and J by 1 base. From germline, CDR1 is LNHDA and CDR2 SQIVND (reference sequence). This CDR3 is built from 16 residues. CDR3 nucleotides: TGTGCCAGTAGTATAGCAGCGCCTAGCGGTTCCTACGAGCAGTACTTC. This translates into CASSIAAPSGSYEQYF.

J is TRBJ1-1 and V is TRBV19, with a weak D call TRBD1 (5 bases). Trimming took 9 bases from V and 6 from J, leaving 20 bases between them. The CDR3 is 14 amino acids. Germline V gene sequence: CDR1 LNHDA, CDR2 SQIVND (reference sequence). CDR3 region: CASREVRGGAEAFF. The CDR3 nucleotides are TGTGCCAGCAGGGAGGTGAGGGGAGGCGCTGAAGCTTTCTTT.

The V call is TRBV28, the J call TRBJ1-1; possible D gene TRBD1, 5 bases. V was shortened by 7 bases and J by 1 base, with 13 bases between the two germline ends. The CDR3 extends over 14 amino acids. Germline V gene sequence: CDR1 MDHEN, CDR2 SYDVKM. CDR3: CASINRGGNTEAFF. The CDR3 DNA is TGTGCCAGCATTAACCGGGGGGGGAACACTGAAGCTTTCTTT. The complete variable domain, with remaining parts taken from reference TRBV28 and TRBJ1-1, reads DVKVTQSSRYLVKRTGEKVFLECVQDMDHENMFWYRQDPGLGLRLIYFSYDVKMKEKGDIPEGYSVSREKKERFSLILESASTNQTSMYLCASINRGGNTEAFFGQGTRLTVV.

This clone came up once. This rearrangement joins TRBV10-3 to TRBJ1-1; possibly TRBD1 for D (6 bases). Per the germline V gene, CDR1 is ENHRY and CDR2 is SYGVKD. CDR3 size: 15 residues. Between the trimmed V and J ends, which lost 6 bases and 1 base, there was a span of 15 bases. DNA for the CDR3: TGTGCCATCAGGTCCGGGGGGCTGGCGAACACTGAAGCTTTCTTT. This translates into CAIRSGGLANTEAFF.

The J gene is TRBJ2-2, the V gene TRBV28, with TRBD2 matching 11 bases. The CDR3 sequence is 17 residues long. In germline, CDR1 is MDHEN, CDR2 SYDVKM. The V segment lost 1 base and the J segment 2 bases; nucleotides outside the gene matches: 3. CDR3 nucleotides: TGTGCCAGCAGTTTATCTACTAGCGGGGGAAACACCGGGGAGCTGTTTTTT. Translated, it gives CASSLSTSGGNTGELFF.

This clone was observed once. The rearrangement joins TRBV6-1 to TRBJ1-1, with D possibly TRBD1 on 5 matching bases. The ends were cut back, 0 bases at V and 1 base at J, with 9 bases in the middle. Per germline, CDR1 MNHNS and CDR2 SASEGT. The CDR3 totals 15 residues. CDR3 nucleotide sequence: TGTGCCAGCAGTGAAGCATTGGGGCAGAACACTGAAGCTTTCTTT. Its protein product is CASSEALGQNTEAFF.

This clone was found a few times. The chain joins TRBV5-8 to TRBJ1-1; D not certain. Germline assignment: CDR1 SGHTS and CDR2 YDEGEE. Deletions cut 0 bases from V and 0 bases from J, with 9 bases between. CDR3 length: 15 amino acids. In DNA form, the CDR3 reads TGTGCCAGCAGCTTGGCGCAGTCCATGAACACTGAAGCTTTCTTT. Protein: CASSLAQSMNTEAFF.

The V gene is TRBV7-2, the J gene TRBJ1-5, with TRBD1 matching over 9 bases. The CDR3 has 15 amino acids. The germline CDR1 and CDR2 sequences are SGHTA and FQGNSA. V was clipped by 5 bases and J by 4 bases; unmatched bases: 6. The CDR3 nucleotides read TGTGCCAGCAGCGCCGACAGGGGGAGTAATCAGCCCCAGCATTTT. Its protein product is CASSADRGSNQPQHF.

The rearrangement uses TRBV20-1 and TRBJ2-7; no definite D call. Trimming left V 6 bases short and J 2 bases short, with 8 bases between. The CDR3 covers 11 residues. The V gene's germline CDR1 is DFQATT and CDR2 SNEGSKA (reference sequence). The CDR3 region has the DNA TGCAGTGCGAGCACCACCTACGAGCAGTACTTC. Its translation is CSASTTYEQYF.

The chain links TRBV16 to TRBJ1-2; D is unresolved. Between the trimmed V and J ends, which lost 3 bases and 3 bases, there was a span of 14 bases. The germline V gene encodes CDR1 KGHSY and CDR2 FQNENV. The CDR3 is 15 amino acids. The CDR3 nucleotides read TGTGCCAGCAGCCATTTTTCGGAGGGCCACTATGGCTACACCTTC. It is translated as CASSHFSEGHYGYTF.

This chain links TRBV27 with TRBJ1-2; D is perhaps TRBD1 (6 bases). CDR1 MNHEY and CDR2 SMNVEV come from the germline V gene (reference sequence). The ends were cut back, 2 bases at V and 5 bases at J, with 15 bases in the middle. The CDR3 covers 15 residues. CDR3 protein: CASSLMRGLIYGYTF. CDR3 in DNA: TGTGCCAGCAGTTTAATGCGGGGGCTGATTTATGGCTACACCTTC.

The rearrangement uses TRBV10-3 and TRBJ1-3; TRBD1 aligns across 8 bases. The CDR3 has 17 residues. Per germline, CDR1 ENHRY and CDR2 SYGVKD. Trimming took 10 bases from V and 0 from J; bases not matched to a gene: 14. CDR3 amino acids: CATKHLSQGVSGNTIYF. CDR3 coding DNA: TGTGCCACGAAACACCTCTCACAGGGGGTCTCTGGAAACACCATATATTTT.